The 2 T cell receptor beta chains below were found in one sample sequenced in a study of cytomegalovirus exposure and HLA in healthy donors. Primers for the PCR totalled 60 Vbeta and 13 Jbeta. Method: immunoSEQ multiplex PCR; TCRdb's copy keeps in-frame clones and lacks some. Of more than 150,000 clones detected, 84% appear once; the ten largest clones hold around 1.2%. Sequencing was performed on PBMCs. These receptors were obtained from a girl aged 2-10 years in good health and CMV-seropositive.

J is TRBJ2-2 and V is TRBV5-1; tentatively, D is TRBD1 (7 bases). V lost 0 bases and J lost 4, with 10 bases in between. CDR3 length: 15 amino acids. CDR1 and CDR2 (germline): SGHRS, YFSETQ. The CDR3, as DNA: TGCGCCAGCAGCTTGGGACAGGGACTCACCGGGGAGCTGTTTTTT. This gives the protein CASSLGQGLTGELFF.

This chain joins TRBV28 and TRBJ2-4; 9 nucleotides agree with TRBD2. Germline assignment: CDR1 MDHEN and CDR2 SYDVKM. This CDR3 spans 15 amino acids. Trimming removed 5 bases from V and 8 bases from J; junction bases left unmatched: 10. The chain's CDR3 is CASSLDGLARYIQYF. CDR3 DNA sequence: TGTGCCAGCAGTCTAGATGGACTAGCGCGATACATTCAGTACTTC.